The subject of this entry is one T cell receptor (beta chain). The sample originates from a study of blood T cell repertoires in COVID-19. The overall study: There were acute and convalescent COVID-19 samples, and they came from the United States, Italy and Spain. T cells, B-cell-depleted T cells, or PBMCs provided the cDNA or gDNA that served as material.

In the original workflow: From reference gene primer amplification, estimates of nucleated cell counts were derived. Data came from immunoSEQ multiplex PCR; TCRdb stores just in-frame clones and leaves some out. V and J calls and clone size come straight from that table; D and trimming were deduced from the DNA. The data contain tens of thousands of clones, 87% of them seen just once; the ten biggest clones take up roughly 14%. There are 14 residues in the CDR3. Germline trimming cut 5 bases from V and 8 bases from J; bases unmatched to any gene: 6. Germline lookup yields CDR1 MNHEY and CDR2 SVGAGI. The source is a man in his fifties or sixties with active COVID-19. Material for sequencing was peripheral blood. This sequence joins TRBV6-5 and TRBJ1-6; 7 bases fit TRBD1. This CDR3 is CASSPGTEDSPLHF. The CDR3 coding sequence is TGTGCCAGCAGTCCCGGGACAGAAGATTCACCCCTCCACTTT.